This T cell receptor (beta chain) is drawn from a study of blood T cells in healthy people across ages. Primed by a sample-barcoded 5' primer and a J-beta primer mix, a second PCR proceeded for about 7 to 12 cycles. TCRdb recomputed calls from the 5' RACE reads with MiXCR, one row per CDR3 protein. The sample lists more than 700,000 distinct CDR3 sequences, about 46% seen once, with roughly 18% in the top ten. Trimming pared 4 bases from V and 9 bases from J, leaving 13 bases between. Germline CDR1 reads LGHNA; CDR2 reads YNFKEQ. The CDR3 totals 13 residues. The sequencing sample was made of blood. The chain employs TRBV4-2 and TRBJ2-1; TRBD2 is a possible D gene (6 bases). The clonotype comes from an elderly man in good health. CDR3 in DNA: TGTGCCAGCAGCCTAGTGGTGGGAGGTGAGCAGTTCTTC. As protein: CASSLVVGGEQFF.